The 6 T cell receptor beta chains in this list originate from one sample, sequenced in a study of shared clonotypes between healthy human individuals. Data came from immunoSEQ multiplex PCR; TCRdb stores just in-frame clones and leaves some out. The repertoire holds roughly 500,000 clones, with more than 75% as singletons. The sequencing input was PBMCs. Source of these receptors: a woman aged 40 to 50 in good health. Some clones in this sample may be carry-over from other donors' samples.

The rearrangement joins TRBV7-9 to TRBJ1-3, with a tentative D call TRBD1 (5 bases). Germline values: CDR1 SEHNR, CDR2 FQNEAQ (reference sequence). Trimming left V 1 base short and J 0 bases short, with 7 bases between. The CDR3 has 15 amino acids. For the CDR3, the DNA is TGTGCCAGCAGCTTAGGCAGGGCCTCTGGAAACACCATATATTTT. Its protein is CASSLGRASGNTIYF.

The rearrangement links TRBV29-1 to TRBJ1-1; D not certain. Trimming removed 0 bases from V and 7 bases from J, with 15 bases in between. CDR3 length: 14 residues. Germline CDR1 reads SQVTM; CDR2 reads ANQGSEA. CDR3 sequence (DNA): TGCAGCGTTGAAGATCCCCCCGGCAGTCATGAAGCTTTCTTT. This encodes CSVEDPPGSHEAFF.

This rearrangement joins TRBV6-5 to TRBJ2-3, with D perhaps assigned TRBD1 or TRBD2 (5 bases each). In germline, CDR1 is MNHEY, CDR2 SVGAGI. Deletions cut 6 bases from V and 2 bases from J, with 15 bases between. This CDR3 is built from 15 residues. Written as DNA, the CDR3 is TGTGCCAGCAGGGACACAGGAGGTGCCACAGATACGCAGTATTTT. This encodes CASRDTGGATDTQYF.

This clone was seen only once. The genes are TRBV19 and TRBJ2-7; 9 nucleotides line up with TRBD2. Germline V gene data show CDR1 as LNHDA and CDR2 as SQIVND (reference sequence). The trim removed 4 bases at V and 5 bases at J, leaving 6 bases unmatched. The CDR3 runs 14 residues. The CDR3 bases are TGTGCCAGTAGTACTAGCGGGATTATGAACGAGCAGTACTTC. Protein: CASSTSGIMNEQYF.

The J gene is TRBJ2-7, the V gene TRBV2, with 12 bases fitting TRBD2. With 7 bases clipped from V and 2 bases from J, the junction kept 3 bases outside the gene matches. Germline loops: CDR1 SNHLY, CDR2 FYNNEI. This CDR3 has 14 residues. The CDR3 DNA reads TGTGCCAGCAAACTAGCGGGAGGCCCCTACGAGCAGTACTTC. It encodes CASKLAGGPYEQYF.

The CDR3 nucleotides read TGTGCCAGCTCACGATCGGGAGAAGAGACCCAGTACTTC. Its protein product is CASSRSGEETQYF. This sequence joins TRBV18 and TRBJ2-5, with D tentatively TRBD2 (6 bases). The CDR3 sequence is 13 residues long. The V gene lost 4 bases and the J gene lost 3 bases, with 9 bases spanning the gap. The germline V gene encodes CDR1 KGHSH and CDR2 LQKENI.